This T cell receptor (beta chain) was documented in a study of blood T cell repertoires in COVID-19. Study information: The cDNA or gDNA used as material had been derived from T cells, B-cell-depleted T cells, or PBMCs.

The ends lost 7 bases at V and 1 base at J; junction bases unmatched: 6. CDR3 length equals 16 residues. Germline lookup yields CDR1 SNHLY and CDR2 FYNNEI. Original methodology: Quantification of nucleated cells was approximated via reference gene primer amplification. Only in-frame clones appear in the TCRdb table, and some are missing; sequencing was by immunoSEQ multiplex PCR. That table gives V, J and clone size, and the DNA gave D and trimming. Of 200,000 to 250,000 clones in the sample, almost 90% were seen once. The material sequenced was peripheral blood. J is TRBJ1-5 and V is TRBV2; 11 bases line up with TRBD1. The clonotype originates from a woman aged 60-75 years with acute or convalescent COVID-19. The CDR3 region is CASNSDRGQSNQPQHF. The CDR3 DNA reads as TGTGCCAGCAACTCGGACAGGGGGCAAAGCAATCAGCCCCAGCATTTT. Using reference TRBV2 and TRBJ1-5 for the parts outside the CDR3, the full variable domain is EPEVTQTPSHQVTQMGQEVILRCVPISNHLYFYWYRQILGQKVEFLVSFYNNEISEKSEIFDDQFSVERPDGSNFTLKIRSTKLEDSAMYFCASNSDRGQSNQPQHFGDGTRLSIL.